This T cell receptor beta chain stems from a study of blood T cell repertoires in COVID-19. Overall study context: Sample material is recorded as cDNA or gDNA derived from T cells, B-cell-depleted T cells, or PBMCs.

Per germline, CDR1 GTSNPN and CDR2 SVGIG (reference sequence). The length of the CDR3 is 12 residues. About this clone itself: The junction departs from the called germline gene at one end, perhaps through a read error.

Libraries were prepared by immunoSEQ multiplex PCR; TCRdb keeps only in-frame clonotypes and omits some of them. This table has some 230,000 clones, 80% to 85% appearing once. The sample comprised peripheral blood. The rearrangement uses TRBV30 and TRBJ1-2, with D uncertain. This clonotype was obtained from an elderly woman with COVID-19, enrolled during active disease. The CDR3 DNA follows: TGTGCCTGGAGTGTCGGTATTGCCCTCTTCTTCTTC. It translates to CAWSVGIALFFF.